This TCR beta chain was retrieved from a study of T-cell memory formation after mild COVID-19 (dated by TCRdb to 2020 to 2023). Regarding the study in general: Most TCR sequence clusters were specific to one of the two donors. Two young, previously healthy adult volunteers made up the cohort, one male and one female. T-cell clones expanding and contracting after mild COVID-19 in two donors were tracked by longitudinal TCRalpha and TCRbeta repertoire sequencing.

Overall study results and their limits: Contracting CD4+ clones were located mainly in the CM and EM memory subsets, whereas CD8+ clones were found to be enriched in EMRA. Whether the second-wave clones peaking on day 37 were SARS-CoV-2 specific was not confirmed. Some responding clones were detected in pre-infection memory, suggesting pre-existing cross-reactive memory T cells joined the SARS-CoV-2 response. Clones contracting from day 15 to 85 had balanced CD4/CD8 phenotypes, while a second wave expanding from day 15 to 37 was biased towards CD4+. Only two mild cases were covered in the study, and larger cohorts including severe cases with pre-infection samples were considered necessary.

The sequencing machine was an Illumina NovaSeq 6000. TCRalpha and TCRbeta cDNA libraries were built by 5'RACE with constant-segment primers, adding sample barcodes and unique molecular identifiers. RNA was extracted from every sample with Trizol reagent. Amplification of the libraries took two PCR steps, and the second step added a second sample barcode plus Illumina TruSeq adapters. Libraries were sequenced on an Illumina NovaSeq with 2 x 150 bp paired-end reads. The authors processed their data as follows. With migec v1.2.7, reads were demultiplexed and then collapsed into UMI-guided consensus sequences. Using mixcr v2.1.11, UMI consensuses were aligned to TRA and TRB V and J templates and then assembled into clonotypes. Clonotypes were classified as expanded or contracted when called significant by both edgeR and NoisET, with noise models trained on biological replicates. edgeR calls used a false discovery rate-adjusted p below 0.01 and a log2 fold-change threshold of 1. As an exploratory analysis of dynamics, max-normalized trajectories of the 1000 most abundant clonotypes were examined by PCA with hierarchical clustering. The CD4 or CD8 phenotype of responding clones was assigned using the separately sequenced CD4+ and CD8+ repertoires. The public sequencing data were trimmed at Q25 with fastp and processed into clonotypes with MiXCR by TCRdb, which kept only in-frame beta chains. For every CDR3 protein sequence, its rows merge into one entry that carries the most common genes and DNA. The V and J calls follow TCRdb's processing rather than the paper's. The sample has fewer than 300,000 distinct CDR3 sequences on record, roughly 18% of them singletons. The ten most abundant clones make up roughly 23% of the sample.

Ficoll-Paque density gradient centrifugation was used to isolate PBMCs. V is clipped by 5 bases and J by 3 bases, and the sequence between their germline boundaries is 8 bases long. From its cysteine to its phenylalanine, the CDR3 spans 11 amino acids. Here the CDR3 DNA is all that survives: 33 bases in frame from base 1. Based on the germline V gene (reference sequence), the CDR1 and CDR2 sequences are DFQATT and SNEGSKA. As concerns this clonotype: The antigen it binds to is not known. Within one base of it there is no much larger clone, and no base qualities were kept.

The specimen was PBMCs or a T cell subset sorted from them (not recorded which). This receptor was taken from a man aged 18-30 years who had mild COVID-19 (a few samples of this study predate the infection). The sample titles of this study are shuffled in the database, so cell type and time point are left out; the donor was told from shared clones. This sequence uses TRBV20-1 and TRBJ2-7; too little of a D gene remains to name it. DNA sequence: TGCAGTGCTGTCGGATTCTACGAGCAGTACTTC. Translated, it reads CSAVGFYEQYF.